The 2 T cell receptor beta chains given below trace back to one sample, sequenced in a study of cytomegalovirus exposure and HLA in healthy donors. Use of 60 Vbeta and 13 Jbeta primers characterized the PCR. Clones were read by immunoSEQ multiplex PCR, and TCRdb kept only the in-frame ones, dropping some. The sample consists of 250,000 to 350,000 clones, more than 80% of them appearing once. Sequencing was performed on PBMCs. Receptors originate from a man in his forties or fifties in good health and CMV-seropositive.

V is TRBV7-2 and J is TRBJ2-7; TRBD1 might be the D (6 bases). This CDR3 has 13 amino acids. The germline V and J ends were trimmed by 4 bases and 6 bases, with 13 bases remaining between them. Looked up from germline, CDR1 is SGHTA and CDR2 is FQGNSA. The CDR3 DNA sequence: TGTGCCAGCAGCTCCGTTACAGGGAGCGAGCAGTACTTC. It encodes CASSSVTGSEQYF. The variable domain in full, completed from reference TRBV7-2 and TRBJ2-7, reads GAGVSQSPSNKVTEKGKDVELRCDPISGHTALYWYRQSLGQGLEFLIYFQGNSAPDKSGLPSDRFSAERTGGSVSTLTIQRTQQEDSAVYLCASSSVTGSEQYFGPGTRLTVT.

This chain connects TRBV21-1 to TRBJ1-3. TRBV21-1 is a documented pseudogene. There are 18 residues in the CDR3. The CDR3 bases are TGTGCCAGCAGCAAATACCTTGGGCGACTAAGGGCTGGAAACACCATATATTTT. This gives the protein CASSKYLGRLRAGNTIYF.